These 32 T cell receptor beta chains were all obtained from the same sample, sequenced in a study of T cell responses to AZD1222 COVID-19 vaccine. Repertoires were generated with immunoSEQ multiplex PCR, while TCRdb's copy carries only in-frame clones and drops some. The sample yields more than 100,000 clones, about 87% seen once. This sample comprised peripheral blood, obtained on day 0 of AZD1222 vaccination. The receptors shown here come from an adult in good health.

The chain joins TRBV9 to TRBJ2-2; the D is unclear. The germline V gene encodes CDR1 SGDLS and CDR2 YYNGEE. V gave up 0 bases and J gave up 1 base, with 10 bases separating them. The CDR3 covers 16 residues. CDR3 region: CASSVGRHQNTGELFF. The CDR3 coding sequence is TGTGCCAGCAGCGTAGGCCGACATCAGAACACCGGGGAGCTGTTTTTT. Combining the CDR3 with reference TRBV9 and TRBJ2-2 gives the whole variable domain DSGVTQTPKHLITATGQRVTLRCSPRSGDLSVYWYQQSLDQGLQFLIQYYNGEERAKGNILERFSAQQFPDLHSELNLSSLELGDSALYFCASSVGRHQNTGELFFGEGSRLTVL.

The chain couples TRBV7-2 to TRBJ1-4; D is possibly TRBD1 (6 bases). Germline V CDR1 and CDR2: SGHTA, FQGNSA. Deletions cut 3 bases from V and 0 bases from J, with 14 bases between. The CDR3 runs to 17 residues. CDR3 protein: CASSFIMAGATNEKLFF. In nucleotides, the CDR3 is TGTGCCAGCAGCTTTATAATGGCAGGGGCAACTAATGAAAAACTGTTTTTT.

The chain has TRBV7-2 and TRBJ2-7, with D tentatively TRBD2 (7 bases). Germline CDR1 and CDR2: SGHTA and FQGNSA. CDR3 length: 16 amino acids. V was clipped by 2 bases and J by 5 bases, with 19 bases between them. As DNA, the CDR3 is TGTGCCAGCAGCTTATTGGGTAGGGGGGGTAGCGACGAGCAGTACTTC. It encodes CASSLLGRGGSDEQYF. Together with reference TRBV7-2 and TRBJ2-7, the CDR3 gives the full variable domain: GAGVSQSPSNKVTEKGKDVELRCDPISGHTALYWYRQSLGQGLEFLIYFQGNSAPDKSGLPSDRFSAERTGGSVSTLTIQRTQQEDSAVYLCASSLLGRGGSDEQYFGPGTRLTVT.

The chain joins TRBV7-2 to TRBJ1-3; D remains ambiguous. This CDR3 region has 15 residues. Trimming stripped 5 bases from V and 0 bases from J, with 11 bases between. Germline lookup yields CDR1 SGHTA and CDR2 FQGNSA. The chain's CDR3 is CASSQDGYSGNTIYF. In nucleotides, the CDR3 is TGTGCCAGCAGCCAGGACGGCTACTCTGGAAACACCATATATTTT.

CDR3 loop: CAARTTGGASTGELFF. The CDR3 DNA sequence: TGTGCCGCCCGAACGACAGGGGGCGCGAGCACCGGGGAGCTGTTTTTT. The chain joins TRBV19 to TRBJ2-2; TRBD1 aligns across 10 bases. The CDR3 is 16 residues long. Looked up from germline, CDR1 is LNHDA and CDR2 is SQIVND (reference sequence). After removal of 11 bases from V and 4 bases from J, the junction contained 13 bases not matched to a gene.

The chain joins TRBV6-5 to TRBJ1-4; D possibly corresponds to TRBD1 (6 bases). With 6 bases removed from V and 8 bases from J, the gap between germline ends came to 10 bases. This CDR3 is built from 12 residues. Germline V CDR1 and CDR2: MNHEY, SVGAGI. CDR3 residues: CASSVDREKLFF. CDR3 sequence (DNA): TGTGCCAGCAGCGTCGACAGGGAAAAACTGTTTTTT.

The chain employs TRBV19 and TRBJ1-5; 10 bases fit TRBD1. The CDR3 sequence is 14 residues long. The junction had 8 bases not matched to a gene; V was cut back by 9 bases and J by 6 bases. The germline gives CDR1 LNHDA, CDR2 SQIVND (reference sequence). CDR3 sequence: CASKAGTGVQPQHF. Here the CDR3 DNA reads TGTGCCAGCAAGGCCGGGACAGGGGTTCAGCCCCAGCATTTT.

The genes are TRBV28 and TRBJ1-1, with no clear D. This CDR3 comprises 15 residues. V lost 2 bases and J lost 3, with 13 bases in between. CDR1 and CDR2 from the germline V gene are MDHEN and SYDVKM. The CDR3 DNA sequence: TGTGCCAGCAGTTTACCCGGGTTGAGGGACACTGAAGCTTTCTTT. Translation: CASSLPGLRDTEAFF. Based on the CDR3 plus reference TRBV28 and TRBJ1-1, the full variable domain is DVKVTQSSRYLVKRTGEKVFLECVQDMDHENMFWYRQDPGLGLRLIYFSYDVKMKEKGDIPEGYSVSREKKERFSLILESASTNQTSMYLCASSLPGLRDTEAFFGQGTRLTVV.

The chain combines TRBV7-9 with TRBJ1-1; D not resolved. V shed 5 bases and J shed 6 bases, with 10 bases lying between them. CDR1 is SEHNR, CDR2 FQNEAQ, per germline (reference sequence). The CDR3 totals 12 residues. The CDR3 loop is CASSPDVPEAFF. The CDR3 DNA sequence: TGTGCCAGCAGCCCGGACGTGCCTGAAGCTTTCTTT.

This chain links TRBV7-3 with TRBJ2-7; possible D gene TRBD2, 5 bases. The CDR3 has 12 amino acids. The V end was cut by 5 bases, the J end by 6 bases, with 11 bases between. The V gene's germline CDR1 is SGHTA and CDR2 FQGTGA. The CDR3 DNA follows: TGTGCCAGCAGCCTAGGGAGCGGCGAGCAGTACTTC. It translates to CASSLGSGEQYF. Based on the CDR3 plus reference TRBV7-3 and TRBJ2-7, the full variable domain is GAGVSQTPSNKVTEKGKYVELRCDPISGHTALYWYRQSLGQGPEFLIYFQGTGAADDSGLPNDRFFAVRPEGSVSTLKIQRTERGDSAVYLCASSLGSGEQYFGPGTRLTVT.

V gene TRBV7-2 combines with J gene TRBJ1-3; weak D call: TRBD1 (6 bases). V lost 8 bases, J lost 3 bases, and 14 bases lay in between. The CDR3 totals 14 residues. Germline assignment: CDR1 SGHTA and CDR2 FQGNSA. CDR3 bases: TGTGCCAGCCGCCAGGGGCCGGGTGGAAACACCATATATTTT. It specifies CASRQGPGGNTIYF.

This rearrangement joins TRBV29-1 to TRBJ2-3; D possibly corresponds to TRBD2 (7 bases). Germline CDR1 SQVTM, CDR2 ANQGSEA. V lost 6 bases and J 1 base, leaving 26 bases between the germline ends. This CDR3 spans 18 amino acids. This CDR3 is CSVGGPSGPSGGTDTQYF. In DNA, the CDR3 is TGCAGCGTGGGGGGGCCTAGCGGACCTTCAGGGGGCACAGATACGCAGTATTTT.

The V and J genes are TRBV3-1 (or the pseudogene TRBV3-2) and TRBJ2-6; D ambiguous. The CDR3 is 15 residues long. V was trimmed by 3 bases and J by 0 bases, leaving 6 bases between them. Per the germline V gene, CDR1 is LGHDT and CDR2 is YNNKEL (reference sequence). The chain's CDR3 is CASSHRASGANVLTF. CDR3 nucleotide sequence: TGTGCCAGCAGCCATCGGGCCTCTGGGGCCAACGTCCTGACTTTC.

This sequence joins TRBV10-2 and TRBJ2-6; tentative D call: TRBD1 (6 bases). The germline V gene has CDR1 WSHSY and CDR2 SAAADI. Trimming pared 8 bases from V and 3 bases from J, leaving 20 bases between. This CDR3 has 17 amino acids. The CDR3 loop is CASAEEQGSFGANVLTF. The CDR3 DNA is TGCGCCAGCGCAGAGGAGCAGGGGTCGTTTGGGGCCAACGTCCTGACTTTC.

V and J are TRBV7-2 and TRBJ1-4, with 8 bases identical to TRBD1. The V gene's germline CDR1 is SGHTA and CDR2 FQGNSA. This CDR3 is 16 amino acids long. The trim removed 4 bases at V and 3 bases at J, leaving 7 bases unmatched. CDR3 DNA: TGTGCCAGCAGCTCGGACAGGGAACCTTCTAATGAAAAACTGTTTTTT. This gives the protein CASSSDREPSNEKLFF.

This clone has more than one count but fewer than ten. This rearrangement joins TRBV6-5 to TRBJ2-1, with no clear D. Germline V gene lookup returns CDR1 MNHEY and CDR2 SVGAGI. The CDR3 runs 16 residues. The ends were cut back, 2 bases at V and 0 bases at J, with 11 bases in the middle. The CDR3 reads CASSYDRLSSYNEQFF. Here the CDR3 DNA reads TGTGCCAGCAGTTACGACCGACTCAGCTCCTACAATGAGCAGTTCTTC.

The chain employs TRBV11-3 and TRBJ1-1; D is uncertain. This CDR3 is built from 13 residues. Germline CDR1 SGHNT, CDR2 YENEEA. V lost 2 bases and J lost 11, with 15 bases in between. The CDR3 is CASSLNVAAVAFF. In nucleotides, the CDR3 is TGTGCCAGCAGCTTAAATGTCGCCGCTGTGGCTTTCTTT.

The chain combines TRBV6-5 with TRBJ2-1; 14 bases match TRBD2. The germline CDR1 and CDR2 sequences are MNHEY and SVGAGI. The CDR3 contains 15 residues. With 6 bases clipped from V and 9 bases from J, the junction kept 7 bases outside the gene matches. CDR3 loop: CASRTTSGGAGEQFF. The CDR3 nucleotides are TGTGCCAGCAGGACGACTAGCGGGGGGGCGGGTGAGCAGTTCTTC.

This clone showed up just a few times. The chain joins TRBV7-6 to TRBJ1-1, with D unresolved. Germline lookup yields CDR1 SGHVS and CDR2 FNYEAQ. The CDR3 has 13 amino acids. Deletions cut 3 bases from V and 3 bases from J, with 8 bases between. The DNA of the CDR3 is TGTGCCAGCAGCTTCGGAGAGGACACTGAAGCTTTCTTT. It encodes CASSFGEDTEAFF.

This rearrangement joins TRBV27 to TRBJ2-7; TRBD2 might be the D (6 bases). The V and J ends lost 2 bases and 12 bases respectively, with 14 bases between them. Germline V lookup: CDR1 MNHEY, CDR2 SMNVEV (reference sequence). The CDR3 totals 12 residues. As DNA, the CDR3 is TGTGCCAGCAGTTTACGGACCGGGGACTTGTACTTC. The encoded protein is CASSLRTGDLYF.

This rearrangement joins TRBV9 to TRBJ2-5; 8 positions match TRBD2. V was clipped by 0 bases and J by 1 base; unmatched bases: 8. CDR3 length: 17 residues. Germline-derived CDR1 and CDR2 are SGDLS and YYNGEE. The CDR3 DNA reads TGTGCCAGCAGCGTAGGCTCCAGCGGGGGCCTCCAAGAGACCCAGTACTTC. This encodes CASSVGSSGGLQETQYF.

This rearrangement joins TRBV3-1 (or the pseudogene TRBV3-2) to TRBJ1-4; 8 nucleotides line up with TRBD1. The CDR3 has 15 residues. Trimming took 3 bases from V and 7 from J; bases not matched to a gene: 7. Germline CDR1 and CDR2: LGHDT and YNNKEL (reference sequence). The CDR3 region has the DNA TGTGCCAGCAGCCAGTCCAGGGGGCTCGCTGAAAAACTGTTTTTT. This codes for CASSQSRGLAEKLFF.

V and J are TRBV2 and TRBJ1-2; D is perhaps TRBD1 (6 bases). The germline V gene encodes CDR1 SNHLY and CDR2 FYNNEI. This CDR3 spans 14 amino acids. V was shortened by 4 bases and J by 4 bases, with 13 bases between the two germline ends. The CDR3 protein is CASSVLGGGYGYTF. CDR3 sequence (DNA): TGTGCCAGCAGTGTATTAGGGGGGGGCTATGGCTACACCTTC.

The chain couples TRBV12-5 to TRBJ2-5, with 11 bases fitting TRBD2. Per the germline V gene, CDR1 is LGHNT and CDR2 is FRNRAP. This CDR3 is 16 amino acids long. V was pared by 7 bases and J by 4 bases, with 11 bases of the junction left unmatched. CDR3 residues: CASALQVAGGLETQYF. The CDR3, as DNA: TGTGCTAGTGCCCTACAGGTAGCGGGGGGGTTAGAGACCCAGTACTTC.

The rearrangement uses TRBV6-2 or TRBV6-3 and TRBJ1-4; no reliable D call. CDR1 is MNHEY, CDR2 SVGEGT, per germline. The CDR3 length is 15 residues. The germline V and J ends were trimmed by 4 bases and 0 bases, with 9 bases remaining between them. The DNA for the CDR3 is TGTGCCAGCAGTTTTGTTCGGCCAACTAATGAAAAACTGTTTTTT. Translated: CASSFVRPTNEKLFF.

The chain carries TRBV7-3 and TRBJ1-1; no definite D call. The CDR3 is 14 amino acids. The germline V gene has CDR1 SGHTA and CDR2 FQGTGA. V gave up 5 bases and J gave up 1 base, with 11 bases separating them. CDR3 sequence (DNA): TGTGCCAGCAGCCCTACTTTGGGGAACACTGAAGCTTTCTTT. It is translated as CASSPTLGNTEAFF.

The chain combines TRBV6-5 with TRBJ2-7; 7 positions agree with TRBD1. CDR3 length: 15 amino acids. Trimming cost V 3 bases and J 2 bases; bases outside gene matches: 7. The germline V gene has CDR1 MNHEY and CDR2 SVGAGI. CDR3 coding DNA: TGTGCCAGCAGTTATGGACAGGACGAGGCCTACGAGCAGTACTTC. Amino acid sequence: CASSYGQDEAYEQYF.

The gene calls are TRBV7-2 and TRBJ1-6, with D perhaps TRBD1 (5 bases). Trimming removed 5 bases at V and 12 bases at J, with 14 bases between. CDR3 size: 13 residues. Germline V gene data show CDR1 as SGHTA and CDR2 as FQGNSA. The CDR3 sequence: CASSLGGDVPLHF. The CDR3 DNA follows: TGTGCCAGCAGCCTCGGGGGGGATGTACCCCTCCACTTT. The entire variable domain, with the rest obtained from reference TRBV7-2 and TRBJ1-6, is as follows: GAGVSQSPSNKVTEKGKDVELRCDPISGHTALYWYRQSLGQGLEFLIYFQGNSAPDKSGLPSDRFSAERTGGSVSTLTIQRTQQEDSAVYLCASSLGGDVPLHFGNGTRLTVT.

This sequence joins TRBV12-3 or TRBV12-4 and TRBJ1-1; possible D gene TRBD1, 5 bases. Trimming removed 5 bases from V and 3 bases from J, with 10 bases in between. The CDR3 length is 13 residues. The CDR3 nucleotides are TGTGCCAGCAGTACCGGACAAGACACTGAAGCTTTCTTT. Amino acid sequence: CASSTGQDTEAFF.

The gene calls are TRBV24-1 and TRBJ1-5; a possible D gene is TRBD1 (5 bases). This CDR3 comprises 18 residues. The V end lost 5 bases, the J end lost 3 bases, and 22 bases lay between the germline ends. CDR1 is KGHDR and CDR2 is SFDVKD in the germline V gene. The DNA of the CDR3 is TGTGCCACCAGTGGTTCGATGGGGCAGTCACTTTCCAATCAGCCCCAGCATTTT. This gives the protein CATSGSMGQSLSNQPQHF.

The count of this clone is one. The V call is TRBV3-1 (or the pseudogene TRBV3-2), the J call TRBJ2-1, with D perhaps matching TRBD1 (5 bases). CDR1 LGHDT and CDR2 YNNKEL come from the germline V gene (reference sequence). With 2 bases removed from V and 4 bases from J, the gap between germline ends came to 15 bases. The CDR3 loop spans 16 amino acids. The CDR3 reads CASSQFSGHQYNEQFF. DNA for the CDR3: TGTGCCAGCAGCCAATTTTCCGGACACCAATACAATGAGCAGTTCTTC.

This clone was seen only once. The chain links TRBV18 to TRBJ1-5, with 12 nucleotides matching TRBD1. The CDR3 has 17 residues. With V trimmed by 2 bases and J by 2 bases, 4 bases remained unmatched. Germline CDR1 and CDR2: KGHSH and LQKENI. Here the CDR3 reads CASSPGTGGKGNQPQHF. The DNA for the CDR3 is TGTGCCAGCTCACCAGGGACAGGGGGCAAGGGCAATCAGCCCCAGCATTTT.